The 12 T cell receptor beta chains given below trace back to one sample, sequenced in a study of regulatory and conventional T cells in RAG deficiency. Libraries were prepared by immunoSEQ multiplex PCR; TCRdb keeps only in-frame clonotypes and omits some of them. Of about 46,000 clones in the sample, around 89% were seen once. Genomic DNA came from blood conventional CD4+ T cells gated CD25-low CD127-high. These data are also associated with another study on regulatory T cells. That study adds: Amplification used 52 TRBV primers and 13 TRBJ primers.

Sequenced: CD4+ effector T cells sorted from blood. These receptors were collected from a human donor in good health.

The chain links TRBV18 to TRBJ2-1; 8 bases are shared with TRBD2. Trimming at V came to 2 bases and at J to 8 bases, leaving 5 bases not matched to a gene. CDR1 and CDR2 (germline): KGHSH, LQKENI. This CDR3 comprises 14 residues. The CDR3 region is CASSPGQREYEQFF. CDR3 bases: TGTGCCAGCTCACCAGGTCAGCGGGAGTATGAGCAGTTCTTC.

The chain uses TRBV14 and TRBJ1-2; 7 bases map to TRBD1. Germline V gives CDR1 SGHDN, CDR2 FVKESK. The V and J ends lost 1 base and 3 bases, in that order; junction bases with no gene match: 2. The CDR3 consists of 14 residues. The CDR3 is CASSQAGTDYGYTF. The CDR3 coding sequence is TGTGCCAGCAGCCAAGCCGGGACAGACTATGGCTACACCTTC. Complete variable domain (other parts from reference TRBV14 and TRBJ1-2): EAGVTQFPSHSVIEKGQTVTLRCDPISGHDNLYWYRRVMGKEIKFLLHFVKESKQDESGMPNNRFLAERTGGTYSTLKVQPAELEDSGVYFCASSQAGTDYGYTFGSGTRLTVV.

The chain uses TRBV5-1 and TRBJ2-1; 7 bases agree with TRBD2. Germline V CDR1 and CDR2: SGHRS, YFSETQ. The V segment lost 1 base and the J segment 6 bases; nucleotides outside the gene matches: 4. This CDR3 is built from 14 residues. The CDR3 DNA reads TGCGCCAGCAGCTTGAGCGGGACCCGCAATGAGCAGTTCTTC. Amino acid sequence: CASSLSGTRNEQFF. The entire variable domain, with the rest obtained from reference TRBV5-1 and TRBJ2-1, is as follows: KAGVTQTPRYLIKTRGQQVTLSCSPISGHRSVSWYQQTPGQGLQFLFEYFSETQRNKGNFPGRFSGRQFSNSRSEMNVSTLELGDSALYLCASSLSGTRNEQFFGPGTRLTVL.

The chain is built from TRBV7-9 and TRBJ2-3; no definite D call. V gave up 5 bases and J gave up 6 bases, with 9 bases separating them. Germline CDR1 is SEHNR and CDR2 is FQNEAQ (reference sequence). The CDR3 consists of 12 residues. Here the CDR3 reads CASSRTDDTQYF. The CDR3, as DNA: TGTGCCAGCAGCCGAACGGATGATACGCAGTATTTT.

The chain combines TRBV14 with TRBJ2-7; maybe TRBD1 (5 bases). Germline V gene lookup returns CDR1 SGHDN and CDR2 FVKESK. This CDR3 region has 14 residues. V gave up 0 bases and J gave up 5 bases, with 11 bases separating them. The CDR3 DNA reads TGTGCCAGCAGCCAAGATTGGTGGGGCGACGAGCAGTACTTC. Amino acid sequence: CASSQDWWGDEQYF.

This chain joins TRBV15 and TRBJ2-5; TRBD2 agrees at 10 bases. The CDR3 is 15 amino acids. V gave up 1 base and J gave up 2 bases; unmatched junction bases: 1. Germline V gives CDR1 LNHNV, CDR2 YYDKDF (reference sequence). The CDR3 DNA sequence: TGTGCCACCAGCAGAGGGACTAGCGGACAAGAGACCCAGTACTTC. It translates to CATSRGTSGQETQYF.

This chain joins TRBV14 and TRBJ1-1; D not resolved. CDR3 length equals 15 residues. Germline V lookup: CDR1 SGHDN, CDR2 FVKESK. V lost 2 bases and J lost 1, with 11 bases in between. The CDR3 DNA reads as TGTGCCAGCAGCCAAACGGTGGCCCGGAACACTGAAGCTTTCTTT. It codes for CASSQTVARNTEAFF.

The V gene is TRBV4-2, the J gene TRBJ2-5, with TRBD1 matching 8 bases. There are 17 residues in the CDR3. CDR1 is LGHNA and CDR2 is YNFKEQ in the germline V gene. After removal of 5 bases from V and 4 bases from J, the junction contained 15 bases not matched to a gene. The CDR3 is CASSGFKTGVGRETQYF. Here the CDR3 DNA reads TGTGCCAGCAGCGGCTTCAAGACAGGGGTGGGACGAGAGACCCAGTACTTC.

This chain links TRBV28 with TRBJ2-1; 11 nucleotides line up with TRBD2. Germline trimming cut 3 bases from V and 7 bases from J; bases unmatched to any gene: 8. Germline values: CDR1 MDHEN, CDR2 SYDVKM. This CDR3 spans 16 amino acids. CDR3: CASSFLVPSGRNEQFF. The CDR3, as DNA: TGTGCCAGCAGTTTTCTAGTTCCTAGCGGGAGGAATGAGCAGTTCTTC.

To note about this clone: Relative to the germline gene, one junction end is altered; a read error may explain this. The chain recombines TRBV7-9 with TRBJ2-7, with TRBD2 matching over 9 bases. The CDR3 is 14 residues long. Germline V lookup: CDR1 SEHNR, CDR2 FQNEAQ (reference sequence). The CDR3 spells CASSLDPPNSGRNF. CDR3 coding DNA: TGTGCCAGCAGCTTAGACCCCCCTAATAGCGGGAGAAACTTC.

This clone was picked up one time. This chain joins TRBV19 and TRBJ1-4; 9 nucleotides match TRBD1. The V segment lost 9 bases and the J segment 3 bases; nucleotides outside the gene matches: 2. Germline loops: CDR1 LNHDA, CDR2 SQIVND (reference sequence). This CDR3 contains 13 residues. The CDR3 loop is CASRDRANEKLFF. The CDR3 bases are TGTGCCAGCCGGGACAGGGCTAATGAAAAACTGTTTTTT.

The chain links TRBV28 to TRBJ1-2; maybe TRBD1 (5 bases). V dropped 3 bases and J dropped 7 bases, with 15 bases sitting between them. The CDR3 is 14 residues long. Germline lookup yields CDR1 MDHEN and CDR2 SYDVKM. CDR3 bases: TGTGCCAGCAGTTTTGGGGCTAACGTTGGTGGCTACACCTTC. It translates to CASSFGANVGGYTF.